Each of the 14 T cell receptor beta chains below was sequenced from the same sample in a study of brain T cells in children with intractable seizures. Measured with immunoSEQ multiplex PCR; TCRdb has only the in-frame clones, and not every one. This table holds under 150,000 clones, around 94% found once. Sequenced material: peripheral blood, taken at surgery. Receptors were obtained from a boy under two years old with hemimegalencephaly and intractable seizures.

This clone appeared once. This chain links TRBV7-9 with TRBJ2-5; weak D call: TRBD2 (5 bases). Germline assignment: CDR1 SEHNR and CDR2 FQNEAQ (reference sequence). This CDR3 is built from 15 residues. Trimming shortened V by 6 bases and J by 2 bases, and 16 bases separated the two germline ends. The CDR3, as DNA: TGTGCCAGCAGTCCCGACTACGGAATGCAAGAGACCCAGTACTTC. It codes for CASSPDYGMQETQYF. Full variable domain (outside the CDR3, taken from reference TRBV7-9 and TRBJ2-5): DTGVSQNPRHKITKRGQNVTFRCDPISEHNRLYWYRQTLGQGPEFLTYFQNEAQLEKSRLLSDRFSAERPKGSFSTLEIQRTEQGDSAMYLCASSPDYGMQETQYFGPGTRLLVL.

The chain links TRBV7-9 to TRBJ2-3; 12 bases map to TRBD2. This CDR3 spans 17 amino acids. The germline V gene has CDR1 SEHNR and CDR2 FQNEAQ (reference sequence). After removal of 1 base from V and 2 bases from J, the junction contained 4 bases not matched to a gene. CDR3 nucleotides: TGTGCCAGCAGCTTAGAACTAGCGGGAGGCCACACAGATACGCAGTATTTT. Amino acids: CASSLELAGGHTDTQYF.

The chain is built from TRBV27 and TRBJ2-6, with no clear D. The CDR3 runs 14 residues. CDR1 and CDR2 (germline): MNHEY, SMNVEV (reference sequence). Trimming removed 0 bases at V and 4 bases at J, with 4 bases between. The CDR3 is CASSLSLGANVLTF. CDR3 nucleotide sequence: TGTGCCAGCAGTTTATCTCTCGGGGCCAACGTCCTGACTTTC.

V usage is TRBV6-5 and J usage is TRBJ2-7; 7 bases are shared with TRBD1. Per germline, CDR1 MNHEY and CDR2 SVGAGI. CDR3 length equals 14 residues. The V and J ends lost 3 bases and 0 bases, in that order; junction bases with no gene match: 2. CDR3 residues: CASSYGTASYEQYF. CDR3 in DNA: TGTGCCAGCAGTTATGGGACAGCCTCCTACGAGCAGTACTTC.

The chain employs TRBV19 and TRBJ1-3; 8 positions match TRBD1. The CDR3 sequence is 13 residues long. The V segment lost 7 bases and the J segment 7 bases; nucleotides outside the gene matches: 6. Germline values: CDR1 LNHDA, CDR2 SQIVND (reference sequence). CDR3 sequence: CASTPGGRNTIYF. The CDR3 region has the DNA TGTGCCAGTACCCCAGGGGGCCGGAACACCATATATTTT.

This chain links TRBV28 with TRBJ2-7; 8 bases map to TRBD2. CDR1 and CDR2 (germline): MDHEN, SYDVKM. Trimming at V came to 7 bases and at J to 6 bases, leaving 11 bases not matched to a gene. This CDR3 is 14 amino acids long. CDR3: CASKVGLGLGEQYF. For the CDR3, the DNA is TGTGCCAGCAAGGTGGGACTAGGACTAGGCGAGCAGTACTTC.

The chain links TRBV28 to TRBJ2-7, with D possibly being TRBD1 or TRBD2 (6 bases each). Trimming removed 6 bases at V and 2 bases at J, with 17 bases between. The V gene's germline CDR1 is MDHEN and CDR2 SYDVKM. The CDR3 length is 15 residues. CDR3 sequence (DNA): TGTGCCAGCAGCCACGGGGGCCGGGGTGCCTACGAGCAGTACTTC. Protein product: CASSHGGRGAYEQYF.

CDR3 sequence reads: CASSKVGGRARGGELFF. CDR3 sequence (DNA): TGTGCCAGCAGCAAAGTGGGCGGGAGGGCGCGAGGCGGGGAGCTGTTTTTT. The V gene is TRBV21-1, the J gene TRBJ2-2; the DNA was not compared with TRBD2, the D call given in the table. TRBV21-1 is an annotated pseudogene. There are 17 residues in the CDR3.

The CDR3 region is CAWISGGVGRGEAFF. DNA of the CDR3: TGTGCCTGGATCTCCGGGGGGGTTGGAAGGGGTGAAGCTTTCTTT. V gene TRBV30 combines with J gene TRBJ1-1; tentatively, D is TRBD1 (5 bases). V lost 4 bases to trimming and J lost 7 bases, with 22 bases between them. This CDR3 region has 15 residues. Germline V gives CDR1 GTSNPN, CDR2 SVGIG (reference sequence).

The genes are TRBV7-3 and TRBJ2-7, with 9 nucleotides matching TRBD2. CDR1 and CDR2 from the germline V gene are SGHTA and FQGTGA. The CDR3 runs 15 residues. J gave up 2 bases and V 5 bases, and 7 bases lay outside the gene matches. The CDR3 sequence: CASSPLAGEAYEQYF. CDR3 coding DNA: TGTGCCAGCAGCCCATTAGCGGGAGAGGCCTACGAGCAGTACTTC.

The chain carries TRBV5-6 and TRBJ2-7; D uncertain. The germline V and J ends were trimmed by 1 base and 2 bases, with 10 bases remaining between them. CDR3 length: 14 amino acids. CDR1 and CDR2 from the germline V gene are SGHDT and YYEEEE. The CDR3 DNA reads TGTGCCAGCAGCTTGTCGGGTCCGCCCTACGAGCAGTACTTC. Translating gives CASSLSGPPYEQYF. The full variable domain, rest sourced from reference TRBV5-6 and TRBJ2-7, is DAGVTQSPTHLIKTRGQQVTLRCSPKSGHDTVSWYQQALGQGPQFIFQYYEEEERQRGNFPDRFSGHQFPNYSSELNVNALLLGDSALYLCASSLSGPPYEQYFGPGTRLTVT.

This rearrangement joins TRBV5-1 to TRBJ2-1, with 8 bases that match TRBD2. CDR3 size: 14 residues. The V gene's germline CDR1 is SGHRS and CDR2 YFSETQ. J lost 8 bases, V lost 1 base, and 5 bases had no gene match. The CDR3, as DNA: TGCGCCAGCAGCTTGCAGCGGGAGCTGCATGAGCAGTTCTTC. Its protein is CASSLQRELHEQFF.

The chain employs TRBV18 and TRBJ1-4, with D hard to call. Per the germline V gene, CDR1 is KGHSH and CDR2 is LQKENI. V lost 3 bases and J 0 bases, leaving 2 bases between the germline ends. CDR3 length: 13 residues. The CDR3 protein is CASSPATNEKLFF. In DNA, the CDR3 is TGTGCCAGCTCACCGGCAACTAATGAAAAACTGTTTTTT.

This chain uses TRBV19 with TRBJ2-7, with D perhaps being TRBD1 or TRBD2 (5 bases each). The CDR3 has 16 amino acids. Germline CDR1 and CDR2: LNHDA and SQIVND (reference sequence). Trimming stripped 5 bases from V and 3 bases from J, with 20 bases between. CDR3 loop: CASSPGLGQLVYEQYF. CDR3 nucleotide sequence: TGTGCCAGTAGTCCGGGGCTCGGGCAGTTGGTCTACGAGCAGTACTTC.